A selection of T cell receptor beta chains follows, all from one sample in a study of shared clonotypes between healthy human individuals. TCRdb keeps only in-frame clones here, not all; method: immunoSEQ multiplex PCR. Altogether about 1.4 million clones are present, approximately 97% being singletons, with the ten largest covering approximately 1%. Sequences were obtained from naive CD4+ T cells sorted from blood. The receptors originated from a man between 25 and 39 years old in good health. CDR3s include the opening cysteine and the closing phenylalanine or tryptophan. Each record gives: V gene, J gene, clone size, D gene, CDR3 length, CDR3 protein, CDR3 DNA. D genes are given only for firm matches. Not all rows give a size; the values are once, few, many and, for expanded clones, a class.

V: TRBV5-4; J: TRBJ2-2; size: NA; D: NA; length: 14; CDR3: CASSLGQKTGELFF; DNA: TGTGCCAGCAGCTTAGGACAGAAAACCGGGGAGCTGTTTTTT
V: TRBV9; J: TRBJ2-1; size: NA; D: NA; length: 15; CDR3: CASSAGGSSYNEQFF; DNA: TGTGCCAGCAGCGCCGGAGGAAGCTCCTACAATGAGCAGTTCTTC
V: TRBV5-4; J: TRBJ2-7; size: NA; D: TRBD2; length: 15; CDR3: CASSSGTSGRAEQYF; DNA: TGTGCCAGCAGCTCCGGGACTAGCGGGAGAGCCGAGCAGTACTTC
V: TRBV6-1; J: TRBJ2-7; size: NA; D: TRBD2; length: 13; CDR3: CASERENLDEQYF; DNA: TGTGCCAGCGAGCGGGAGAATTTAGACGAGCAGTACTTC
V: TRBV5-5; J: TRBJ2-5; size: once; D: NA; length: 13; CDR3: CASIRASEETQYF; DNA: TGTGCCAGCATAAGGGCGTCGGAAGAGACCCAGTACTTC
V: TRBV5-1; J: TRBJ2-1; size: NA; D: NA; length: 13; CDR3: CASSLVPANEQFF; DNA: TGCGCCAGCAGCTTGGTGCCGGCCAATGAGCAGTTCTTC
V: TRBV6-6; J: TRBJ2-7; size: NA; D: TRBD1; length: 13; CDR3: CASRGTGGYEQYF; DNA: TGTGCCAGCCGCGGGACAGGGGGCTACGAGCAGTACTTC
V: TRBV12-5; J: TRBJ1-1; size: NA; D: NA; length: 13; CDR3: CASGLAFNTEAFF; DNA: TGTGCTAGTGGTCTTGCATTTAACACTGAAGCTTTCTTT
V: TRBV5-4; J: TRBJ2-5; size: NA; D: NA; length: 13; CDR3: CASKGQSQETQYF; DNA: TGTGCCAGCAAGGGTCAGTCCCAAGAGACCCAGTACTTC
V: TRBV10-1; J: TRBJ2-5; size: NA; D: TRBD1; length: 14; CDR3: CASSRDRIQETQYF; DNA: TGCGCCAGCAGTCGGGACAGGATACAAGAGACCCAGTACTTC
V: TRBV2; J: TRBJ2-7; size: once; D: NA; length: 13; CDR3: CASMGGSNYEQYF; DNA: TGTGCCAGCATGGGGGGATCGAACTACGAGCAGTACTTC
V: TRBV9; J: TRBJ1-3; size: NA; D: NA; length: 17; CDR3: CASSPRRTATSGNTIYF; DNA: TGTGCCAGCAGCCCAAGACGGACAGCTACCTCTGGAAACACCATATATTTT
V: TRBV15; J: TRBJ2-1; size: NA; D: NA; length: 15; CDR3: CATSRAGPRNNEQFF; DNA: TGTGCCACCAGCAGAGCGGGCCCCAGGAACAATGAGCAGTTCTTC
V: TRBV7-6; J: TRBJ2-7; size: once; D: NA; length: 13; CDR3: CASSLSRFYEQYF; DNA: TGTGCCAGCAGCTTATCTAGGTTCTACGAGCAGTACTTC
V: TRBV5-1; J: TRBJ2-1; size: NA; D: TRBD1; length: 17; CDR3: CASSLVSGTGSYNEQFF; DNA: TGCGCCAGCAGCTTGGTGAGCGGGACAGGGAGTTACAATGAGCAGTTCTTC
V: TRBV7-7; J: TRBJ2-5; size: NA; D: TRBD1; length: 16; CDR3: CASSLAGQGPQETQYF; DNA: TGTGCCAGCAGCTTAGCGGGACAGGGTCCCCAAGAGACCCAGTACTTC
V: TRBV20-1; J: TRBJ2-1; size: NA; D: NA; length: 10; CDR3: CSADSNEQFF; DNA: TGCAGTGCGGACTCCAATGAGCAGTTCTTC
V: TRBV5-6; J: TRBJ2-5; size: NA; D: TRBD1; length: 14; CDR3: CASRRQGQEETQYF; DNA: TGTGCCAGCAGAAGACAGGGACAGGAAGAGACCCAGTACTTC
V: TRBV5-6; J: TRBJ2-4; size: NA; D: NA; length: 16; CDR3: CASSVLQVLAKNIQYF; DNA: TGTGCCAGCAGCGTATTACAGGTTCTAGCCAAAAACATTCAGTACTTC
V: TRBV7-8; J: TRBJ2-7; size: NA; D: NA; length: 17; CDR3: CASSLNAVQRSPYEQYF; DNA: TGTGCCAGCAGCTTAAATGCGGTCCAGAGGTCCCCCTACGAGCAGTACTTC
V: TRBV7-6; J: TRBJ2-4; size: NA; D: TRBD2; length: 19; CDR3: CASSLGSASGRGDKNIQYF; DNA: TGTGCCAGCAGCTTAGGATCGGCTAGCGGGAGGGGGGACAAAAACATTCAGTACTTC
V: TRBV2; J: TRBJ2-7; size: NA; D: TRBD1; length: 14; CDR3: CASSEETGLYEQYF; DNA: TGTGCCAGCAGTGAGGAGACAGGGCTTTACGAGCAGTACTTC
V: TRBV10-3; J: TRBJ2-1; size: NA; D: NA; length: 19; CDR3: CAISEPGPQNPGQYNEQFF; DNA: TGTGCCATCAGTGAACCCGGACCCCAAAACCCCGGACAATACAATGAGCAGTTCTTC
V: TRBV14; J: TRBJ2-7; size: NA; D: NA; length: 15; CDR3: CASSQEDRSPYEQYF; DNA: TGTGCCAGCAGCCAAGAAGACAGGTCCCCCTACGAGCAGTACTTC
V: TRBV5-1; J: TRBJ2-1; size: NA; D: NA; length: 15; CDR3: CASSLEPSSYNEQFF; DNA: TGCGCCAGCAGCTTGGAGCCCAGCTCCTACAATGAGCAGTTCTTC